The 3 T cell receptor beta chains reported below all come from one sample, sequenced in a study of cytomegalovirus exposure and HLA in healthy donors (dated by TCRdb to the late 2010s). Libraries were prepared through the immunoSEQ multiplex PCR assay. For the multiplex PCR, a mixture combining 60 forward primers for TCR Vbeta segments and 13 reverse primers for TCR Jbeta segments was used. TCRdb obtained this table from immuneACCESS and retained in-frame rearrangements with V and J assigned. These tables miss some clones; where compared with another copy, unresolved V genes account for less than half of the shortfall, and the remainder is unexplained. This sample gives about 170,000 clones in total; 78% of them show up just once. Together, the top ten hold 13% of the sample. The sequencing sample was made of PBMCs. These receptors were collected from a woman aged 45-65 years in good health and CMV-seropositive.

The chain combines TRBV9 with TRBJ2-2, with TRBD2 matching 9 bases. Trimming at V came to 3 bases and at J to 5 bases, leaving 11 bases not matched to a gene. The CDR3 has 17 amino acids. Germline loops: CDR1 SGDLS, CDR2 YYNGEE. CDR3 in amino acids: CASSGAQRSGGTGELFF. The CDR3 nucleotides are TGTGCCAGCAGCGGGGCCCAGAGGAGCGGGGGGACCGGGGAGCTGTTTTTT. Filled out from reference TRBV9 and TRBJ2-2, the complete variable domain reads DSGVTQTPKHLITATGQRVTLRCSPRSGDLSVYWYQQSLDQGLQFLIQYYNGEERAKGNILERFSAQQFPDLHSELNLSSLELGDSALYFCASSGAQRSGGTGELFFGEGSRLTVL.

The chain couples TRBV18 to TRBJ2-5, with 7 bases fitting TRBD2. V dropped 2 bases and J dropped 9; count of bases not matched to a gene: 3. The CDR3 covers 12 residues. Germline CDR1 KGHSH, CDR2 LQKENI. CDR3 sequence: CASSPYREAQYF. CDR3 nucleotide sequence: TGTGCCAGCTCACCATACCGGGAGGCCCAGTACTTC.

A few counts support this clone. This chain links TRBV5-1 with TRBJ2-3, with 8 bases that match TRBD1. V gave up 7 bases and J gave up 2 bases; unmatched junction bases: 9. This CDR3 contains 15 residues. Germline V CDR1 and CDR2: SGHRS, YFSETQ. The CDR3 protein is CASGAGGISTDTQYF. In DNA form, the CDR3 reads TGCGCCAGCGGCGCAGGGGGCATCTCCACAGATACGCAGTATTTT.